A single sample gave rise to the 25 T cell receptor beta chains below, sequenced in a study of shared clonotypes between healthy human individuals. Sequencing used immunoSEQ multiplex PCR; TCRdb keeps in-frame clones, though not all of them. The sample contains roughly 110,000 clones, around 73% of which appear only once. Material: memory CD8+ T cells sorted from blood. Described subset: CD45RO+ cells pooled with CCR7-negative TemRA cells. The receptors were sampled from a woman younger than 45 in good health.

The chain is built from TRBV12-5 and TRBJ2-5; 9 bases align to TRBD1. The V and J ends lost 1 base and 3 bases, in that order; junction bases with no gene match: 12. The CDR3 is made up of 18 amino acids. Germline V gene sequence: CDR1 LGHNT, CDR2 FRNRAP. CDR3 DNA: TGTGCTAGTGGTTTGGCTCTAACCGGGACAGGGTTTGAAGAGACCCAGTACTTC. Encoded protein: CASGLALTGTGFEETQYF. The variable domain in full, with the rest retrieved from reference TRBV12-5 and TRBJ2-5, is DARVTQTPRHKVTEMGQEVTMRCQPILGHNTVFWYRQTMMQGLELLAYFRNRAPLDDSGMPKDRFSAEMPDATLATLKIQPSEPRDSAVYFCASGLALTGTGFEETQYFGPGTRLLVL.

About this clone: This specimen includes other DNA sequences encoding the same CDR3. The rearrangement uses TRBV10-2 and TRBJ2-7, with D uncertain. Trimming removed 6 bases from V and 4 bases from J, with 4 bases in between. This CDR3 contains 10 residues. Germline V gives CDR1 WSHSY, CDR2 SAAADI. The CDR3 DNA follows: TGCGCCAGCAGGGGGTACGAGCAGTACTTC. Protein product: CASRGYEQYF.

This sequence joins TRBV5-4 and TRBJ2-7; no clear D. Germline V gene data show CDR1 as SGHNT and CDR2 as YYREEE (reference sequence). The CDR3 spans 13 residues. Trimming left V 5 bases short and J 0 bases short, with 9 bases between. The DNA for the CDR3 is TGTGCCAGCAGAGCACACCTCTCCTACGAGCAGTACTTC. The encoded protein is CASRAHLSYEQYF. The full variable domain, its missing parts supplied by reference TRBV5-4 and TRBJ2-7, is ETGVTQSPTHLIKTRGQQVTLRCSSQSGHNTVSWYQQALGQGPQFIFQYYREEENGRGNFPPRFSGLQFPNYSSELNVNALELDDSALYLCASRAHLSYEQYFGPGTRLTVT.

The V and J genes are TRBV7-9 and TRBJ2-7, with TRBD2 matching over 8 bases. The length of the CDR3 is 16 residues. V was clipped by 5 bases and J by 0 bases; unmatched bases: 9. Germline assignment: CDR1 SEHNR and CDR2 FQNEAQ (reference sequence). The CDR3: CASSHPRLAGSYEQYF. CDR3 DNA: TGTGCCAGCAGCCACCCTCGGCTAGCGGGCTCCTACGAGCAGTACTTC.

This chain uses TRBV11-2 with TRBJ2-5; 8 bases align to TRBD2. Gene TRBJ2-7 matches the end of the DNA better, so the J call may be wrong. The CDR3 is made up of 15 amino acids. The germline CDR1 and CDR2 sequences are SGHAT and FQNNGV. The CDR3 sequence: CASSFRVAGSYEQYF. CDR3 nucleotide sequence: TGTGCCAGCAGCTTTCGGGTAGCGGGGTCCTACGAGCAGTACTTC.

The gene calls are TRBV25-1 and TRBJ2-2; TRBD2 matches 11 bases. Germline assignment: CDR1 MGHDK and CDR2 SYGVNS. The CDR3 has 16 residues. Trimming at V came to 6 bases and at J to 2 bases, leaving 5 bases not matched to a gene. The CDR3 loop reads CASSGTSGPNTGELFF. In nucleotides, the CDR3 is TGTGCCAGCAGCGGGACTAGCGGACCTAACACCGGGGAGCTGTTTTTT.

The chain joins TRBV29-1 to TRBJ1-1, with no clear D. Trimming took off 6 bases at V and 0 bases at J, with 11 bases between the two ends. There are 13 residues in the CDR3. The germline V gene has CDR1 SQVTM and CDR2 ANQGSEA. CDR3 protein: CSVDARLNTEAFF. The CDR3 DNA follows: TGCAGCGTGGATGCACGATTGAACACTGAAGCTTTCTTT.

In its sample, this clone was seen a few times. The chain is built from TRBV5-1 and TRBJ1-2, with D uncertain. Germline CDR1 and CDR2: SGHRS and YFSETQ. The CDR3 has 13 residues. Trimming stripped 0 bases from V and 4 bases from J, with 7 bases between. In DNA, the CDR3 is TGCGCCAGCAGCTTGGAGGTCAGCTATGGCTACACCTTC. It specifies CASSLEVSYGYTF.

For this clone: Other DNA sequences of this sample code for an identical CDR3. The chain combines TRBV27 with TRBJ2-3, with D possibly matching TRBD2 (6 bases). CDR1 and CDR2 from the germline V gene are MNHEY and SMNVEV (reference sequence). CDR3 length: 15 residues. The V gene lost 3 bases and the J gene lost 1 base, with 11 bases spanning the gap. In DNA, the CDR3 is TGTGCCAGCAGTTTTCTAGTAGCGGGCACAGATACGCAGTATTTT. Its protein is CASSFLVAGTDTQYF.

The chain is built from TRBV10-2 and TRBJ1-1; possible D gene TRBD1, 5 bases. V lost 6 bases, J lost 0 bases, and 11 bases lay in between. Germline loops: CDR1 WSHSY, CDR2 SAAADI. The CDR3 extends over 14 amino acids. The CDR3 protein is CASRETAMNTEAFF. The CDR3 nucleotides read TGCGCCAGCAGAGAGACAGCTATGAACACTGAAGCTTTCTTT.

This chain links TRBV13 with TRBJ2-3, with TRBD2 as a possible D gene (6 bases). Germline V gives CDR1 PRHDT, CDR2 FYEKMQ (reference sequence). This CDR3 is 18 amino acids long. V was cut by 5 bases and J by 6 bases, with 27 bases left in between. Here the CDR3 reads CASSLRTAGFLVGDTQYF. The DNA of the CDR3 is TGTGCCAGCAGCCTTCGGACGGCGGGATTCCTCGTCGGGGATACGCAGTATTTT. The variable domain in full, with the rest retrieved from reference TRBV13 and TRBJ2-3, is AAGVIQSPRHLIKEKRETATLKCYPIPRHDTVYWYQQGPGQDPQFLISFYEKMQSDKGSIPDRFSAQQFSDYHSELNMSSLELGDSALYFCASSLRTAGFLVGDTQYFGPGTRLTVL.

For the CDR3, the DNA is TGTGCCAGCAGGGCGTTGAGCTCTGGAAACACCATATATTTT. Translation: CASRALSSGNTIYF. The V gene is TRBV6-5, the J gene TRBJ1-3; no firm D call. CDR3 size: 14 residues. In germline, CDR1 is MNHEY, CDR2 SVGAGI. V was clipped by 6 bases and J by 0 bases, with 9 bases between them.

The gene calls are TRBV6-5 and TRBJ2-2; the D is unclear. Germline V gene data show CDR1 as MNHEY and CDR2 as SVGAGI. V was trimmed by 6 bases and J by 1 base, leaving 9 bases between them. The CDR3 extends over 14 amino acids. The CDR3 protein is CASRPFQNTGELFF. CDR3 sequence (DNA): TGTGCCAGCAGGCCATTCCAGAACACCGGGGAGCTGTTTTTT.

There are many counts of this clone. This rearrangement joins TRBV6-1 to TRBJ1-1; D gene unclear. Between the trimmed V and J ends, which lost 3 bases and 4 bases, there was a span of 12 bases. The CDR3 contains 14 residues. Germline loops: CDR1 MNHNS, CDR2 SASEGT. CDR3 sequence reads: CASSDEDGITEAFF. Here the CDR3 DNA reads TGTGCCAGCAGTGACGAAGACGGGATCACTGAAGCTTTCTTT.

The chain employs TRBV6-4 and TRBJ2-1; 8 nucleotides agree with TRBD1. The V segment lost 3 bases and the J segment 8 bases; nucleotides outside the gene matches: 9. From germline, CDR1 is MRHNA and CDR2 SNTAGT. This CDR3 has 15 residues. CDR3 sequence: CASSEDGTGPYEQFF. CDR3 bases: TGTGCCAGCAGTGAGGACGGGACAGGTCCGTATGAGCAGTTCTTC.

This clone has just a few counts. This chain links TRBV6-8 with TRBJ2-1; the match to TRBD1 covers 7 bases. The CDR3 has 16 amino acids. V was clipped by 2 bases and J by 4 bases; unmatched bases: 8. Germline values: CDR1 MNHGY, CDR2 SAAAGT. Here the CDR3 reads CASSYKRQGSYNEQFF. In DNA form, the CDR3 reads TGTGCCAGCAGTTACAAAAGACAGGGATCTTACAATGAGCAGTTCTTC.

This clone was seen only once. A much more abundant neighbour one base away suggests this may be a read error. This sequence joins TRBV13 and TRBJ2-7; no reliable D call. The V and J ends lost 0 bases and 2 bases respectively, with 5 bases between them. This CDR3 has 13 residues. CDR1 is PRHDT, CDR2 FYEKMQ, per germline (reference sequence). CDR3 protein: CASSLGGTYEQYF. CDR3 coding DNA: TGTGCCAGCAGCTTAGGGGGCACCTACGAGCAGTACTTC. The full variable domain, in which reference TRBV13 and TRBJ2-7 provide the parts outside the CDR3, is AAGVIQSPRHLIKEKRETATLKCYPIPRHDTVYWYQQGPGQDPQFLISFYEKMQSDKGSIPDRFSAQQFSDYHSELNMSSLELGDSALYFCASSLGGTYEQYFGPGTRLTVT.

As to this clone: A much more abundant neighbour one base away suggests this may be a read error. Within the sample, other DNA sequences also encode this same CDR3. The V and J genes are TRBV19 and TRBJ1-5, with TRBD1 as a possible D gene (5 bases). This CDR3 has 15 residues. Germline CDR1 and CDR2: LNHDA and SQIVND (reference sequence). The germline V and J ends were trimmed by 2 bases and 0 bases, with 8 bases remaining between them. For the CDR3, the DNA is TGTGCCAGTAGTATATGGGGGACTAGCAATCAGCCCCAGCATTTT. Protein: CASSIWGTSNQPQHF.

The chain joins TRBV6-4 to TRBJ2-1; D call uncertain. With 3 bases removed from V and 4 bases from J, the gap between germline ends came to 16 bases. The CDR3 spans 16 residues. Germline values: CDR1 MRHNA, CDR2 SNTAGT. The CDR3 is CASSEGSQNWYNEQFF. The CDR3, as DNA: TGTGCCAGCAGTGAGGGCAGCCAGAACTGGTACAATGAGCAGTTCTTC.

The table lists this clone with many counts. The CDR3 region has the DNA TGTGCCAGCAGTGAATCCCGGCCAGGTCTACATGAGCAGTTCTTC. Its translation: CASSESRPGLHEQFF. V and J are TRBV25-1 and TRBJ2-1, with D unresolved. Between the trimmed V and J ends, which lost 1 base and 8 bases, there was a span of 15 bases. Germline V gives CDR1 MGHDK, CDR2 SYGVNS. The CDR3 extends over 15 amino acids.

This clone has only one observation. This rearrangement joins TRBV19 to TRBJ1-4, with unresolved D. Germline lookup yields CDR1 LNHDA and CDR2 SQIVND (reference sequence). The CDR3 sequence is 14 residues long. Trimming left V 1 base short and J 8 bases short, with 11 bases between. CDR3 sequence (DNA): TGTGCCAGTAGTATAGTGGTTACAGACGAAAAACTGTTTTTT. This gives the protein CASSIVVTDEKLFF.

The chain uses TRBV10-1 and TRBJ2-3; 9 nucleotides agree with TRBD1. This CDR3 is built from 18 residues. The V and J ends lost 2 bases and 4 bases, in that order; junction bases with no gene match: 13. Looked up from germline, CDR1 is WNHNN and CDR2 is SYGVQD (reference sequence). The CDR3 DNA is TGCGCCAGCAGTGAGGGGAGAATTGGGACAGGGAGGGCAGATACGCAGTATTTT. It is translated as CASSEGRIGTGRADTQYF.

This clone has only a few counts. The V gene is TRBV14, the J gene TRBJ1-3; the D gene is possibly TRBD1 (5 bases). Looked up from germline, CDR1 is SGHDN and CDR2 is FVKESK. This CDR3 region has 14 residues. The V gene lost 7 bases and the J gene lost 4 bases, with 14 bases spanning the gap. The CDR3 nucleotides are TGTGCCAGCACCCCGTGGGGGTCCGGAAACACCATATATTTT. Amino acids: CASTPWGSGNTIYF.

This sequence joins TRBV5-1 and TRBJ2-7; TRBD1 aligns across 7 bases. V was clipped by 4 bases and J by 6 bases; unmatched bases: 7. There are 13 residues in the CDR3. Per germline, CDR1 SGHRS and CDR2 YFSETQ. This CDR3 is CASSRNPGGEQYF. As DNA, the CDR3 is TGCGCCAGCAGCAGGAATCCAGGGGGCGAGCAGTACTTC. Variable domain in full (rest from reference TRBV5-1 and TRBJ2-7): KAGVTQTPRYLIKTRGQQVTLSCSPISGHRSVSWYQQTPGQGLQFLFEYFSETQRNKGNFPGRFSGRQFSNSRSEMNVSTLELGDSALYLCASSRNPGGEQYFGPGTRLTVT.

This clone was recorded many times. The genes are TRBV9 and TRBJ2-7, with 7 bases identical to TRBD2. Trimming took 3 bases from V and 3 from J; bases not matched to a gene: 0. Germline lookup yields CDR1 SGDLS and CDR2 YYNGEE. The CDR3 sequence is 12 residues long. CDR3 bases: TGTGCCAGCAGCGCGGGGGGCTACGAGCAGTACTTC. Amino acid sequence: CASSAGGYEQYF.